A single sample gave rise to the 17 T cell receptor beta chains below, sequenced in a study of PD-1 blockade in mismatch repair-deficient tumors. This table comes from immunoSEQ multiplex PCR, and its TCRdb copy is limited to in-frame clones, with some not included. The sample includes approximately 79,000 clones, approximately 80% of them seen just once. The sample was peripheral blood, taken 44 weeks after starting pembrolizumab. The receptors shown here come from an adult with mismatch repair-deficient cancer.

This clone showed up just a few times. The chain couples TRBV7-9 to TRBJ1-1; D call uncertain. Trimming cost V 2 bases and J 0 bases, with 10 bases left between them. The CDR3 has 15 amino acids. Germline CDR1 SEHNR, CDR2 FQNEAQ (reference sequence). CDR3 protein: CASSLSESMNTEAFF. CDR3 bases: TGTGCCAGCAGCTTATCCGAGAGCATGAACACTGAAGCTTTCTTT.

The chain recombines TRBV18 with TRBJ2-7; D is undetermined. Germline lookup yields CDR1 KGHSH and CDR2 LQKENI. Trimming removed 3 bases from V and 3 bases from J, with 9 bases in between. The length of the CDR3 is 13 residues. In nucleotides, the CDR3 is TGTGCCAGCTCACCTGGTAGCCACTACGAGCAGTACTTC. Its translation: CASSPGSHYEQYF.

This clone has only a few counts. The gene calls are TRBV11-3 and TRBJ1-1; no firm D call. Germline assignment: CDR1 SGHNT and CDR2 YENEEA. V lost 3 bases, J lost 5 bases, and 13 bases lay in between. There are 14 residues in the CDR3. The CDR3, as DNA: TGTGCCAGCAGCTTCGGAGGTTCGGTGACTGAAGCTTTCTTT. Its translation: CASSFGGSVTEAFF.

This clone was seen ten or more times. The V call is TRBV29-1, the J call TRBJ2-2; tentative D call: TRBD1 (5 bases). Trimming removed 7 bases at V and 0 bases at J, with 9 bases between. CDR3 length: 13 residues. CDR1 and CDR2 from the germline V gene are SQVTM and ANQGSEA. CDR3 amino acids: CSGGHTNTGELFF. CDR3 nucleotides: TGCAGCGGCGGACATACGAACACCGGGGAGCTGTTTTTT.

The V and J genes are TRBV4-1 and TRBJ2-1, with 8 positions matching TRBD2. Germline trimming cut 1 base from V and 1 base from J; bases unmatched to any gene: 12. The CDR3 is made up of 19 amino acids. Per germline, CDR1 MGHRA and CDR2 YSYEKL. The CDR3 is CASSQVTLAASRSYNEQFF. For the CDR3, the DNA is TGCGCCAGCAGCCAAGTCACACTAGCGGCATCCAGGTCCTACAATGAGCAGTTCTTC.

The genes are TRBV5-1 and TRBJ1-1, with a tentative D call TRBD1 (5 bases). The CDR3 contains 14 residues. CDR1 is SGHRS, CDR2 YFSETQ, per germline. The V and J ends lost 3 bases and 11 bases respectively, with 20 bases between them. As DNA, the CDR3 is TGCGCCAGCAGCTCGGCCGGGGCAGCCGCGACGGCTTTCTTT. This sequence encodes CASSSAGAAATAFF.

The gene calls are TRBV7-9 and TRBJ2-1, with D perhaps matching TRBD2 (6 bases). The CDR3 spans 15 residues. Looked up from germline, CDR1 is SEHNR and CDR2 is FQNEAQ (reference sequence). Trimming took 2 bases from V and 4 from J, leaving 12 bases between them. The CDR3 is CASSLRPGTYNEQFF. Here the CDR3 DNA reads TGTGCCAGCAGCTTAAGGCCCGGGACTTACAATGAGCAGTTCTTC.

There are a few counts of this clone. The chain couples TRBV11-2 to TRBJ2-1; no clear D gene. This CDR3 has 13 residues. Trimming removed 5 bases from V and 6 bases from J, with 11 bases in between. The germline CDR1 and CDR2 sequences are SGHAT and FQNNGV. CDR3 sequence: CASSPLPLNEQFF. In DNA form, the CDR3 reads TGTGCCAGCAGCCCCCTCCCACTCAATGAGCAGTTCTTC.

A single count supports this clone. This sequence joins TRBV9 and TRBJ1-1; D remains ambiguous. Germline V gene sequence: CDR1 SGDLS, CDR2 YYNGEE. Trimming left V 0 bases short and J 2 bases short, with 11 bases between. The CDR3 loop spans 15 amino acids. CDR3 protein: CASSVGVGGNTEAFF. DNA for the CDR3: TGTGCCAGCAGCGTAGGGGTTGGCGGAAACACTGAAGCTTTCTTT.

The chain links TRBV18 to TRBJ2-5; D is perhaps TRBD2 (5 bases). This CDR3 spans 14 amino acids. From germline, CDR1 is KGHSH and CDR2 LQKENI. The ends were cut back, 1 base at V and 5 bases at J, with 11 bases in the middle. The CDR3, as DNA: TGTGCCAGCTCACCACAGGGAGCCAGGGAGACCCAGTACTTC. Its translation is CASSPQGARETQYF.

The chain joins TRBV11-2 to TRBJ2-1; 8 bases fit TRBD2. This CDR3 region has 15 residues. V trimming: 1 base; J trimming: 8 bases; junction bases outside the gene matches: 7. CDR1 and CDR2 from the germline V gene are SGHAT and FQNNGV. As DNA, the CDR3 is TGTGCCAGCAGCTTAGTTGCGACTAGCGCGTATGAGCAGTTCTTC. It is translated as CASSLVATSAYEQFF.

A single count supports this clone. The chain couples TRBV5-4 to TRBJ2-2, with 12 bases aligning to TRBD2. The CDR3 has 16 residues. Trimming took 0 bases from V and 5 from J; bases not matched to a gene: 2. Germline V gives CDR1 SGHNT, CDR2 YYREEE (reference sequence). The CDR3: CASSLELAGGTGELFF. The DNA for the CDR3 is TGTGCCAGCAGCTTGGAGCTAGCGGGAGGGACCGGGGAGCTGTTTTTT.

V is TRBV5-6 and J is TRBJ2-7; 7 bases map to TRBD1. The CDR3 runs to 14 residues. Trimming took 4 bases from V and 4 from J; bases not matched to a gene: 8. The germline V gene encodes CDR1 SGHDT and CDR2 YYEEEE. CDR3 in amino acids: CASSRQGNRYEQYF. For the CDR3, the DNA is TGTGCCAGCAGCCGACAGGGAAATCGGTACGAGCAGTACTTC.

The chain uses TRBV2 and TRBJ2-7, with a possible D match to TRBD1 (7 bases). The germline V gene encodes CDR1 SNHLY and CDR2 FYNNEI. Trimming cost V 10 bases and J 2 bases, with 18 bases left between them. This CDR3 region has 14 residues. The CDR3 DNA sequence: TGTGCCATCAGGGGGGAGACGGAAACCTACGAGCAGTACTTC. It codes for CAIRGETETYEQYF.

The chain uses TRBV6-5 and TRBJ1-5; perhaps TRBD1 as D (5 bases). This CDR3 has 13 amino acids. The V gene lost 2 bases and the J gene lost 6 bases, with 8 bases spanning the gap. Germline V CDR1 and CDR2: MNHEY, SVGAGI. The CDR3 DNA reads as TGTGCCAGCAGTTACGTGGGGGGTCAGCCCCAGCATTTT. Its protein product is CASSYVGGQPQHF.

CDR3 nucleotide sequence: TGTGCCAGCAGCTTATTGGGGGAGACCCAGTACTTC. Encoded protein: CASSLLGETQYF. V is TRBV7-9 and J is TRBJ2-5, with D unclear. This CDR3 is 12 amino acids long. CDR1 and CDR2 from the germline V gene are SEHNR and FQNEAQ (reference sequence). V was cut by 2 bases and J by 5 bases, with 6 bases left in between.

The V gene is TRBV2, the J gene TRBJ2-5, with TRBD1 as a possible D gene (6 bases). The CDR3 loop spans 15 amino acids. Trimming left V 5 bases short and J 3 bases short, with 16 bases between. CDR1 is SNHLY and CDR2 is FYNNEI in the germline V gene. The CDR3 loop is CASSYTDSSKETQYF. The CDR3 nucleotides read TGTGCCAGCAGTTACACGGACAGCTCAAAAGAGACCCAGTACTTC.